The 8 T cell receptor beta chains below all came from one sample that was sequenced in a study of blood T cells in healthy people across ages. Primers used in a second PCR of roughly 6 to 11 cycles were a sample-barcoded 5' primer and a J-beta primer mix. TCRdb re-called the 5' RACE reads with MiXCR, one entry per CDR3 protein. The repertoire holds 800,000 to 1,300,000 distinct CDR3 sequences, with roughly a quarter as singletons. These same data were also listed under a study on T cells of mothers and their children.

The source material was blood. Receptors originate from a girl aged 2 to 9 in good health.

V gene TRBV11-2 combines with J gene TRBJ2-1, with 7 bases identical to TRBD2. Germline CDR1 SGHAT, CDR2 FQNNGV. This CDR3 spans 19 amino acids. Trimming took 5 bases from V and 0 from J; bases not matched to a gene: 16. CDR3 sequence (DNA): TGTGCCAGCAGCCAGAGGCCGGGAGGCCAACTAGACTCCTACAATGAGCAGTTCTTC. This encodes CASSQRPGGQLDSYNEQFF.

This clonotype showed up just a few times. The J gene is TRBJ1-1, the V gene TRBV7-9; D gene uncertain. From germline, CDR1 is SEHNR and CDR2 FQNEAQ (reference sequence). This CDR3 has 14 amino acids. Trimming removed 4 bases from V and 7 bases from J, with 16 bases in between. The CDR3 nucleotides read TGTGCCAGCAGCTCCGAGCCGGGTGGAGGTGAAGCTTTCTTT. Protein: CASSSEPGGGEAFF.

This chain connects TRBV20-1 to TRBJ2-3, with D unclear. The germline V gene encodes CDR1 DFQATT and CDR2 SNEGSKA (reference sequence). Trimming shortened V by 6 bases and J by 4 bases, and 26 bases separated the two germline ends. The CDR3 consists of 17 residues. CDR3 residues: CSADDLKCQDHPDTQYF. As DNA, the CDR3 is TGCAGTGCCGACGACCTTAAATGTCAGGATCATCCAGATACGCAGTATTTT.

This clonotype was picked up a small number of times. This chain uses TRBV5-1 with TRBJ1-2; D is perhaps TRBD1 (5 bases). CDR1 and CDR2 (germline): SGHRS, YFSETQ. This CDR3 is built from 14 residues. V lost 3 bases, J lost 6 bases, and 15 bases lay in between. In nucleotides, the CDR3 is TGCGCCAGCAGCTCCGGGACGCCTCGGGATGGCTACACCTTC. Protein sequence: CASSSGTPRDGYTF.

The V call is TRBV28, the J call TRBJ1-1; D possibly corresponds to TRBD1 (5 bases). This CDR3 has 15 amino acids. Germline CDR1 is MDHEN and CDR2 is SYDVKM. Trimming left V 7 bases short and J 11 bases short, with 26 bases between. In DNA, the CDR3 is TGTGCCAGCAAGGAAACCGTCTCAGGGTATCGGGGGGCTTTCTTT. Protein: CASKETVSGYRGAFF.

The genes are TRBV7-2 and TRBJ2-7; TRBD2 matches at 7 bases. The CDR3 consists of 15 residues. CDR1 is SGHTA and CDR2 is FQGNSA in the germline V gene. V gave up 5 bases and J gave up 5 bases; unmatched junction bases: 12. DNA for the CDR3: TGTGCCAGCAGCCCCCCAGCGGGGCCCAAGGACGAGCAGTACTTC. This sequence encodes CASSPPAGPKDEQYF.

The table lists this clonotype with a few counts. The V call is TRBV7-3, the J call TRBJ2-7; D is ambiguous. Gene TRBJ2-1 matches the end of the DNA better, so the J call may be wrong. Germline CDR1 is SGHTA and CDR2 is FQGTGA. The CDR3 has 13 amino acids. CDR3 sequence (DNA): TGTGCCAGCAGCCCAGCATGGGCCGGTGAGCAGTTCTTC. Translating it yields CASSPAWAGEQFF.

This clonotype was seen more than once but under ten times. This chain uses TRBV7-8 with TRBJ2-3; 9 nucleotides line up with TRBD2. Germline V gene data show CDR1 as SGHVS and CDR2 as FQNEAQ. The CDR3 has 17 residues. V shed 2 bases and J 3 bases; nucleotides not matched to a gene: 9. This chain's CDR3 is CASSLKLAGDATDTQYF. The CDR3 DNA follows: TGTGCCAGCAGCTTAAAATTAGCGGGGGACGCTACAGATACGCAGTATTTT.